Below, 32 T cell receptor beta chains from the same sample are listed, as sequenced in a study of T cell responses to AZD1222 COVID-19 vaccine. Profiled with immunoSEQ multiplex PCR; TCRdb holds only in-frame clones, not every one. The data show 55,000 to 70,000 clones, 80% to 90% seen once. This material consisted of peripheral blood, taken 28 days after the second AZD1222 dose. The source is an adult who received the AZD1222 COVID-19 vaccine.

The count of this clone is one. The chain combines TRBV9 with TRBJ2-2; D is unclear. CDR1 and CDR2 (germline): SGDLS, YYNGEE. This CDR3 contains 16 residues. V dropped 5 bases and J dropped 1 base, with 15 bases sitting between them. For the CDR3, the DNA is TGTGCCAGCAGTGCCCGCAGCGCGGTGAACACCGGGGAGCTGTTTTTT. Translating it yields CASSARSAVNTGELFF.

This clone was seen only once. J is TRBJ1-1 and V is TRBV29-1; 7 nucleotides match TRBD1. The CDR3 contains 13 residues. The V and J ends lost 4 bases and 6 bases, in that order; junction bases with no gene match: 8. Germline V gene data show CDR1 as SQVTM and CDR2 as ANQGSEA. The CDR3 loop reads CSVGNRGVAEAFF. CDR3 bases: TGCAGCGTTGGGAACAGGGGTGTCGCTGAAGCTTTCTTT. The whole variable domain, filled in from reference TRBV29-1 and TRBJ1-1, reads SAVISQKPSRDICQRGTSLTIQCQVDSQVTMMFWYRQQPGQSLTLIATANQGSEATYESGFVIDKFPISRPNLTFSTLTVSNMSPEDSSIYLCSVGNRGVAEAFFGQGTRLTVV.

The V and J genes are TRBV3-1 (or the pseudogene TRBV3-2) and TRBJ1-1; D might be TRBD1 (6 bases). The V end lost 1 base, the J end lost 4 bases, and 13 bases lay between the germline ends. This CDR3 region has 15 residues. Germline CDR1 LGHDT, CDR2 YNNKEL (reference sequence). The CDR3 protein is CASSQGQGRGTEAFF. CDR3 coding DNA: TGTGCCAGCAGCCAAGGTCAGGGGAGAGGCACTGAAGCTTTCTTT.

This clone has a single count. CDR3 residues: CASSLDLNTEAFF. The DNA for the CDR3 is TGTGCCAGCAGCTTAGATCTGAACACTGAAGCTTTCTTT. The V and J genes are TRBV11-3 and TRBJ1-1; D is unresolved. In germline, CDR1 is SGHNT, CDR2 YENEEA. Trimming left V 0 bases short and J 0 bases short, with 2 bases between. The CDR3 totals 13 residues.

The chain uses TRBV2 and TRBJ1-2, with 7 positions matching TRBD1. From germline, CDR1 is SNHLY and CDR2 FYNNEI. The CDR3 contains 14 residues. V shed 6 bases, J shed 7 bases, and the junction held 11 bases outside the gene matches. CDR3 amino acids: CASRMTGRVGGYTF. The CDR3 coding sequence is TGTGCCAGCAGAATGACAGGGAGGGTTGGTGGCTACACCTTC.

The rearrangement uses TRBV7-9 and TRBJ1-2, with 7 nucleotides matching TRBD1. The ends lost 5 bases at V and 8 bases at J; junction bases unmatched: 11. Germline lookup yields CDR1 SEHNR and CDR2 FQNEAQ (reference sequence). This CDR3 has 14 residues. CDR3 coding DNA: TGTGCCAGCAGCCCGACAGGGACTCAAGGCGGCTACACCTTC. Its protein is CASSPTGTQGGYTF.

The chain links TRBV5-1 to TRBJ2-3, with D possibly being TRBD2 (6 bases). The germline V gene encodes CDR1 SGHRS and CDR2 YFSETQ. The CDR3 contains 14 residues. Trimming pared 4 bases from V and 2 bases from J, leaving 11 bases between. The CDR3 region is CASSPGTATDTQYF. The CDR3 nucleotides are TGCGCCAGCAGCCCGGGGACTGCCACAGATACGCAGTATTTT. The full variable domain, with the rest looked up from reference TRBV5-1 and TRBJ2-3, is KAGVTQTPRYLIKTRGQQVTLSCSPISGHRSVSWYQQTPGQGLQFLFEYFSETQRNKGNFPGRFSGRQFSNSRSEMNVSTLELGDSALYLCASSPGTATDTQYFGPGTRLTVL.

The rearrangement links TRBV27 to TRBJ1-2; D is uncertain. V dropped 7 bases and J dropped 1 base, with 10 bases sitting between them. CDR1 is MNHEY, CDR2 SMNVEV, per germline (reference sequence). The CDR3 consists of 13 residues. CDR3 sequence: CASMTGNNYGYTF. The CDR3 region has the DNA TGTGCCAGCATGACGGGAAATAACTATGGCTACACCTTC.

In this sample, this clone turned up once. The J gene is TRBJ1-3, the V gene TRBV11-2; unclear D gene. V was clipped by 4 bases and J by 0 bases, with 10 bases between them. Germline V lookup: CDR1 SGHAT, CDR2 FQNNGV. The CDR3 is 15 amino acids. CDR3 nucleotides: TGTGCCAGCAGCTCAGGAGAAGTCTCTGGAAACACCATATATTTT. It is translated as CASSSGEVSGNTIYF.

The V and J genes are TRBV9 and TRBJ2-7, with a possible D match to TRBD1 (6 bases). Trimming took off 3 bases at V and 5 bases at J, with 21 bases between the two ends. This CDR3 contains 16 residues. The germline CDR1 and CDR2 sequences are SGDLS and YYNGEE. The CDR3 nucleotides read TGTGCCAGCAGCGCACATTTGAGGGGGTCGGGGAACGAGCAGTACTTC. It codes for CASSAHLRGSGNEQYF.

The V and J genes are TRBV6-5 and TRBJ2-4; tentatively, D is TRBD1 or TRBD2 (5 bases each). Germline V CDR1 and CDR2: MNHEY, SVGAGI. V was cut by 6 bases and J by 8 bases, with 20 bases left in between. The CDR3 has 15 residues. CDR3 nucleotide sequence: TGTGCCAGCAGCACCGGGCTCAGGGTGGGGGACATTCAGTACTTC. Its translation: CASSTGLRVGDIQYF.

This clone was recorded only once. V gene TRBV5-8 combines with J gene TRBJ2-5, with 8 bases lining up with TRBD1. The germline gives CDR1 SGHTS, CDR2 YDEGEE. V lost 4 bases to trimming and J lost 0 bases; unmatched junction nucleotides: 2. CDR3 size: 14 residues. The CDR3 sequence is CASSRQGYQETQYF. DNA of the CDR3: TGTGCCAGCAGCAGACAGGGGTACCAAGAGACCCAGTACTTC.

This clone has only one observation. V and J are TRBV5-6 and TRBJ1-1; D ambiguous. The germline V gene has CDR1 SGHDT and CDR2 YYEEEE. V gave up 5 bases and J gave up 7 bases, with 9 bases separating them. CDR3 length: 11 residues. The CDR3 protein is CASSVRNEAFF. DNA of the CDR3: TGTGCCAGCAGTGTGAGGAATGAAGCTTTCTTT.

This sequence joins TRBV24-1 and TRBJ2-1; D possibly matches TRBD1 or TRBD2 (6 bases each). Looked up from germline, CDR1 is KGHDR and CDR2 is SFDVKD. The CDR3 contains 15 residues. With 9 bases removed from V and 7 bases from J, the gap between germline ends came to 21 bases. The DNA of the CDR3 is TGTGCCACCGAAGGGGTCGGGGGCTTAAGGAATGAGCAGTTCTTC. As protein: CATEGVGGLRNEQFF.

The chain has TRBV14 and TRBJ1-1, with 7 bases lining up with TRBD1. Unmatched junction bases numbered 2, after V lost 3 bases and J lost 4 bases. In germline, CDR1 is SGHDN, CDR2 FVKESK. The CDR3 consists of 13 residues. CDR3 DNA: TGTGCCAGCAGCCATCACAGGGGCACTGAAGCTTTCTTT. It encodes CASSHHRGTEAFF.

The chain employs TRBV6-5 and TRBJ2-5; D not certain. Trimming left V 0 bases short and J 1 base short, with 9 bases between. Germline V gene sequence: CDR1 MNHEY, CDR2 SVGAGI. The CDR3 covers 15 residues. CDR3 nucleotides: TGTGCCAGCAGTTACTCGTACAGCTCCCAAGAGACCCAGTACTTC. It specifies CASSYSYSSQETQYF.

This sequence joins TRBV5-4 and TRBJ1-1; D gene unclear. The V end lost 1 base, the J end lost 4 bases, and 11 bases lay between the germline ends. CDR1 and CDR2 (germline): SGHNT, YYREEE (reference sequence). The CDR3 spans 14 residues. The CDR3 loop reads CASSLFGVTTEAFF. The CDR3 nucleotides are TGTGCCAGCAGCTTGTTTGGGGTTACCACTGAAGCTTTCTTT. The full variable domain, with the rest looked up from reference TRBV5-4 and TRBJ1-1, is ETGVTQSPTHLIKTRGQQVTLRCSSQSGHNTVSWYQQALGQGPQFIFQYYREEENGRGNFPPRFSGLQFPNYSSELNVNALELDDSALYLCASSLFGVTTEAFFGQGTRLTVV.

V usage is TRBV5-6 and J usage is TRBJ2-5, with 7 bases identical to TRBD2. The CDR3 is made up of 15 amino acids. Per the germline V gene, CDR1 is SGHDT and CDR2 is YYEEEE. Germline trimming cut 6 bases from V and 2 bases from J; bases unmatched to any gene: 10. The CDR3 here is CASIFGTSAQETQYF. The CDR3, as DNA: TGTGCCAGCATATTTGGAACTAGCGCACAAGAGACCCAGTACTTC.

The chain joins TRBV7-6 to TRBJ1-2; no definite D call. The CDR3 runs 11 residues. Per the germline V gene, CDR1 is SGHVS and CDR2 is FNYEAQ. V was shortened by 4 bases and J by 8 bases, with 8 bases between the two germline ends. The CDR3 sequence: CASSSGPGYTF. In nucleotides, the CDR3 is TGTGCCAGCAGCTCCGGACCGGGCTACACCTTC.

A word on this clone: Within the sample, other DNA sequences also encode this same CDR3. The chain has TRBV19 and TRBJ2-3, with D unclear. The V end was cut by 4 bases, the J end by 2 bases, with 1 base between. Looked up from germline, CDR1 is LNHDA and CDR2 is SQIVND (reference sequence). The CDR3 is made up of 11 amino acids. The CDR3 loop is CASSTTDTQYF. CDR3 DNA: TGTGCCAGTAGTACCACAGATACGCAGTATTTT.

The chain couples TRBV7-9 to TRBJ1-1; D perhaps matches TRBD1 (6 bases). Trimming removed 8 bases from V and 5 bases from J, with 18 bases in between. Germline V gene data show CDR1 as SEHNR and CDR2 as FQNEAQ (reference sequence). This CDR3 has 14 residues. The CDR3 is CASGLQGAGTEAFF. The CDR3 coding sequence is TGTGCCAGCGGGTTACAGGGAGCGGGAACTGAAGCTTTCTTT. The full variable domain, its missing parts supplied by reference TRBV7-9 and TRBJ1-1, is DTGVSQNPRHKITKRGQNVTFRCDPISEHNRLYWYRQTLGQGPEFLTYFQNEAQLEKSRLLSDRFSAERPKGSFSTLEIQRTEQGDSAMYLCASGLQGAGTEAFFGQGTRLTVV.

This chain connects TRBV12-3 or TRBV12-4 to TRBJ1-2; D possibly corresponds to TRBD1 (5 bases). CDR3 length: 13 amino acids. V lost 6 bases and J 6 bases, leaving 14 bases between the germline ends. The CDR3, as DNA: TGTGCCAGCAGCCGGCCAGGGTGGAATGGCTACACCTTC. This sequence encodes CASSRPGWNGYTF.

The CDR3 nucleotides are TGTGCCAGCAGCGTAGTTCCAGACAGCCGCAATCAGCCCCAGCATTTT. Translated, it gives CASSVVPDSRNQPQHF. The rearrangement uses TRBV9 and TRBJ1-5, with a tentative D call TRBD1 (5 bases). The CDR3 consists of 16 residues. Germline V gene sequence: CDR1 SGDLS, CDR2 YYNGEE. Trimming took 0 bases from V and 2 from J, leaving 12 bases between them.

V usage is TRBV7-6 and J usage is TRBJ1-1; no reliable D call. Germline V lookup: CDR1 SGHVS, CDR2 FNYEAQ. The CDR3 totals 13 residues. The germline V and J ends were trimmed by 0 bases and 1 base, with 3 bases remaining between them. CDR3 sequence reads: CASSLAENTEAFF. The DNA of the CDR3 is TGTGCCAGCAGCTTAGCGGAGAACACTGAAGCTTTCTTT.

The chain is built from TRBV19 and TRBJ1-3; tentatively, D is TRBD1 (6 bases). Trimming left V 7 bases short and J 2 bases short, with 18 bases between. CDR1 is LNHDA and CDR2 is SQIVND in the germline V gene (reference sequence). The CDR3 spans 16 residues. The CDR3, as DNA: TGTGCCAGTATCCAACAGGGAATCGCAGCTGGAAACACCATATATTTT. Amino acid sequence: CASIQQGIAAGNTIYF.

The chain combines TRBV28 with TRBJ1-2, with D uncertain. The length of the CDR3 is 12 residues. Trimming took 0 bases from V and 4 from J, leaving 3 bases between them. Germline-derived CDR1 and CDR2 are MDHEN and SYDVKM. CDR3 sequence (DNA): TGTGCCAGCAGTTTATGGGGCTATGGCTACACCTTC. Translation: CASSLWGYGYTF.

In regard to this clone: At one boundary the junction diverges from the germline segment, which might be a read error. The chain employs TRBV29-1 and TRBJ2-7; D is uncertain. CDR1 and CDR2 from the germline V gene are SQVTM and ANQGSEA. CDR3 length: 15 amino acids. The CDR3 DNA reads TGCAGCGTAGAAGATGATAGAGAGGAATACTACGAGCAGTACTTC. Translation gives CSVEDDREEYYEQYF.

This clone was recorded a few times. J is TRBJ1-2 and V is TRBV4-3; 7 nucleotides agree with TRBD1. The junction had 2 bases not matched to a gene; V was cut back by 2 bases and J by 8 bases. The CDR3 consists of 12 residues. Germline assignment: CDR1 LGHNA and CDR2 YSLEER. The CDR3 protein is CASSQLGGGYTF. In DNA form, the CDR3 reads TGCGCCAGCAGCCAATTAGGGGGCGGCTACACCTTC.

This rearrangement joins TRBV3-1 (or the pseudogene TRBV3-2) to TRBJ1-1; a weak D match, TRBD1 (5 bases). The CDR3 totals 15 residues. The V gene lost 1 base and the J gene lost 1 base, with 10 bases spanning the gap. In germline, CDR1 is LGHDT, CDR2 YNNKEL (reference sequence). The CDR3, as DNA: TGTGCCAGCAGCCAAGCGGGACCGACGAACACTGAAGCTTTCTTT. This translates into CASSQAGPTNTEAFF.

The rearrangement joins TRBV28 to TRBJ1-1; tentatively, D is TRBD1 (5 bases). The CDR3 length is 14 residues. The ends were cut back, 3 bases at V and 6 bases at J, with 14 bases in the middle. The germline V gene encodes CDR1 MDHEN and CDR2 SYDVKM. CDR3 loop: CASSFALSGAEAFF. For the CDR3, the DNA is TGTGCCAGCAGTTTTGCCCTCTCGGGGGCTGAAGCTTTCTTT.

In DNA, the CDR3 is TGCGCCAGCAGCTTCTTCGGACAGGGTAACACTAATGAAAAACTGTTTTTT. Protein sequence: CASSFFGQGNTNEKLFF. The chain employs TRBV5-1 and TRBJ1-4, with 8 bases that match TRBD1. This CDR3 region has 17 residues. The V gene's germline CDR1 is SGHRS and CDR2 YFSETQ. The V gene end was trimmed by 2 bases and the J gene end by 2 bases; junction bases not matched to a gene: 8.

Here the CDR3 reads CASTNSQGGRAHTQYF. In DNA form, the CDR3 reads TGTGCCAGCACCAACTCACAGGGAGGCAGGGCTCATACGCAGTATTTT. The chain is built from TRBV7-9 and TRBJ2-3, with D perhaps assigned TRBD1 or TRBD2 (6 bases each). V was clipped by 7 bases and J by 7 bases, with 24 bases between them. CDR1 is SEHNR and CDR2 is FQNEAQ in the germline V gene (reference sequence). This CDR3 spans 16 amino acids.